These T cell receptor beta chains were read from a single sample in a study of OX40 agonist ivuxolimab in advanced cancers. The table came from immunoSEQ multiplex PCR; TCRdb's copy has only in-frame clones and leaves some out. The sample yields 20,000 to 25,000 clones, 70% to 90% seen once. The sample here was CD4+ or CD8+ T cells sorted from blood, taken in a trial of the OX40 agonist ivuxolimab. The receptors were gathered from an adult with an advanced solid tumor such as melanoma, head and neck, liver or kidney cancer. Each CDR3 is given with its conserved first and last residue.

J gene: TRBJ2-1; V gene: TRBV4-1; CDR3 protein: CASSQDNTRSYNEQFF
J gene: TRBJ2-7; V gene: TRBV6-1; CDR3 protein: CASKDRVLYEQYF
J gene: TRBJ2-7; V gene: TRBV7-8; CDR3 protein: CASSPRTSFNEQYF
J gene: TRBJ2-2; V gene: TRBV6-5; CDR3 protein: CASFPNREVGELFF
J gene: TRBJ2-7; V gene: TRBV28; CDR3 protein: CASSFSAASGYEQYF
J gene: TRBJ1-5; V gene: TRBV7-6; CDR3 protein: CASSLRAGGRQPQHF
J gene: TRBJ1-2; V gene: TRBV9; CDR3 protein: CASSERGTGGDYYGYTF
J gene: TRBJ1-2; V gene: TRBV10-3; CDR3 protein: CAIQSTTPGRGVRYTF
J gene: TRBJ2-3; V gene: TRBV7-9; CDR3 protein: CAGSEWSTDTQYF
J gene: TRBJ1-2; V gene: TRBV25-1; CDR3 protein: CASSMGTGRGYTF
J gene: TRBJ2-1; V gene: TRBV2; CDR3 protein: CASSDPAVQGGEQFF
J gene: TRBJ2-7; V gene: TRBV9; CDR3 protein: CASSDNSGTDEQYF
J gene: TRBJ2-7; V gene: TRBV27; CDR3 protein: CASSLSGAYGGGYEQYF
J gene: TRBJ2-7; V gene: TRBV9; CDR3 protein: CASSGRDRIYEQYF
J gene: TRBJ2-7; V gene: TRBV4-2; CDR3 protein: CASSHGQGDYEQYF
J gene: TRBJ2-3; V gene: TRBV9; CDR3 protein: CASSVGGSGSRDTQYF
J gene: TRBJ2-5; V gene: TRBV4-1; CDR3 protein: CASSLGGYQETQYF
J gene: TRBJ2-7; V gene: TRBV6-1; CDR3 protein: CAISGGHSYEQYF
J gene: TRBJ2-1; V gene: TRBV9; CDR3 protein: CASSPRTGNEQFF
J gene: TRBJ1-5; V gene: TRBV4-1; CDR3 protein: CASSQDGWPKGQPQHF
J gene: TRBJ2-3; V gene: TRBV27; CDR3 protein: CASSLGVGAGGHTDTQYF
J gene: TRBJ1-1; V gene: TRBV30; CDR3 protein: CAWSTGFTEAFF
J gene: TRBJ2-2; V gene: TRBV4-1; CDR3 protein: CASSQVIELTGELFF
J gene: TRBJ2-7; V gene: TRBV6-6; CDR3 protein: CASSYGGTGGYEQYF
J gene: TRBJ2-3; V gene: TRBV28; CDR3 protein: CASSPDREAMGTQYF
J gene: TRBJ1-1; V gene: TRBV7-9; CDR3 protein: CASSLAGSMNTEAFF
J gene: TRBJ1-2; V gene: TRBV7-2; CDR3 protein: CASRSDGRYGYTF
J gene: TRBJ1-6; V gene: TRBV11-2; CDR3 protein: CASSLDRGNSPLHF
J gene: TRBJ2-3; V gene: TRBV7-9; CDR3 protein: CASSFLQGGDTQYF
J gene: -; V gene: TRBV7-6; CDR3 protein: CASSLGTGRSNYEQYF
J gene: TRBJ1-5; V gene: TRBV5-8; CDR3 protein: CASSRQGYSNQPQHF
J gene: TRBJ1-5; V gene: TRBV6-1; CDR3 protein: CASRDRGVNQPQHF
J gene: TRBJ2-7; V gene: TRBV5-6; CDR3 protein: CASSLAVRGDEQYF
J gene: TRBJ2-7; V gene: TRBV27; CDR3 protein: CASSFNLGGEQYF
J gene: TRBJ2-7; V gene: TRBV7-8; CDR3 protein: CASSFGSYEQYF